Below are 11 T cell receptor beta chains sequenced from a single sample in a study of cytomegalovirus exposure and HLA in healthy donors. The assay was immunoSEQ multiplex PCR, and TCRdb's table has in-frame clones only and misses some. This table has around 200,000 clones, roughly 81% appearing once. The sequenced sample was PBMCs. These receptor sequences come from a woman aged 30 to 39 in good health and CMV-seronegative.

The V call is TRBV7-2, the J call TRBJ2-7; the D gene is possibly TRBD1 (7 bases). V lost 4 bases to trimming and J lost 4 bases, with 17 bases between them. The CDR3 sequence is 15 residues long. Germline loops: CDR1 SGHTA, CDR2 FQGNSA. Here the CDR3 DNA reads TGTGCCAGCAGCTCCTCCGGTCCAGGGGGGTACGAGCAGTACTTC. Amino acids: CASSSSGPGGYEQYF.

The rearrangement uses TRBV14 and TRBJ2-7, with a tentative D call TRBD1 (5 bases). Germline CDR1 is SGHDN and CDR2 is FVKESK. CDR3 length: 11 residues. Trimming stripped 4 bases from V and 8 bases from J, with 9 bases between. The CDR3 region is CASSRWTKQYF. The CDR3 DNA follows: TGTGCCAGCAGCCGCTGGACAAAGCAGTACTTC.

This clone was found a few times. CDR3 sequence (DNA): TGTGCCAGCAGTGAAGGGAAGGGACAGTTTAGCAATCAGCCCCAGCATTTT. Translating it yields CASSEGKGQFSNQPQHF. The genes are TRBV2 and TRBJ1-5; 7 bases line up with TRBD1. CDR3 length: 17 residues. The junction had 6 bases not matched to a gene; V was cut back by 1 base and J by 0 bases. Germline CDR1 SNHLY, CDR2 FYNNEI.

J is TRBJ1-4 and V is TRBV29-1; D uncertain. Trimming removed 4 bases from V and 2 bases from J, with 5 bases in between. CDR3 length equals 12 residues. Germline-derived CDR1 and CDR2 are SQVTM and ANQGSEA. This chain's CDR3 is CSVAQTNEKLFF. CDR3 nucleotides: TGCAGCGTTGCACAGACTAATGAAAAACTGTTTTTT. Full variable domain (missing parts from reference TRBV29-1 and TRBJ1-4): SAVISQKPSRDICQRGTSLTIQCQVDSQVTMMFWYRQQPGQSLTLIATANQGSEATYESGFVIDKFPISRPNLTFSTLTVSNMSPEDSSIYLCSVAQTNEKLFFGSGTQLSVL.

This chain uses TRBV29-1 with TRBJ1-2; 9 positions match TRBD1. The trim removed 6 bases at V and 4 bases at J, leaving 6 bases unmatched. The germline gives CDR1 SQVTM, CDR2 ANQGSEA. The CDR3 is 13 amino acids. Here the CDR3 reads CSVVPGQGYGYTF. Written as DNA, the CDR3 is TGCAGCGTAGTACCGGGACAGGGCTATGGCTACACCTTC.

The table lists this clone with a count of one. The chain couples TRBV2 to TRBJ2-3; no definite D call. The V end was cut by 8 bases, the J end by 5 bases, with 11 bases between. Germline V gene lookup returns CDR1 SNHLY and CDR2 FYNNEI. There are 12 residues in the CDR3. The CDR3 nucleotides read TGTGCCAGCCTATGGGCAGGAGATACGCAGTATTTT. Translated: CASLWAGDTQYF.

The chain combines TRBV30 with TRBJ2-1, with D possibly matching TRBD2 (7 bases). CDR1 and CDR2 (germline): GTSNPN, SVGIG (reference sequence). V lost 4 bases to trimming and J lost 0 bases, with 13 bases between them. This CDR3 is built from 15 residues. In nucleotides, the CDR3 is TGTGCCTGGACCGTCGGGGGGCTCTCCTACAATGAGCAGTTCTTC. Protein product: CAWTVGGLSYNEQFF.

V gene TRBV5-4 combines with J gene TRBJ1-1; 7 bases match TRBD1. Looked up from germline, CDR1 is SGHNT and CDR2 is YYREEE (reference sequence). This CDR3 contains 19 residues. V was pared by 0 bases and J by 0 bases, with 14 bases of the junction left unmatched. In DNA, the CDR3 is TGTGCCAGCAGCTTGGGACCGACAGGGCTAGTCCTTATGAACACTGAAGCTTTCTTT. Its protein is CASSLGPTGLVLMNTEAFF.

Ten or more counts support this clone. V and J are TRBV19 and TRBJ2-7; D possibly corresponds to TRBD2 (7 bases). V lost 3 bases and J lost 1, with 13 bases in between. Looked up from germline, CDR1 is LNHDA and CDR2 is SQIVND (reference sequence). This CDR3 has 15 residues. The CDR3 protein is CASSMGGAPSYEQYF. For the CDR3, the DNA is TGTGCCAGTAGTATGGGGGGGGCCCCATCCTACGAGCAGTACTTC.

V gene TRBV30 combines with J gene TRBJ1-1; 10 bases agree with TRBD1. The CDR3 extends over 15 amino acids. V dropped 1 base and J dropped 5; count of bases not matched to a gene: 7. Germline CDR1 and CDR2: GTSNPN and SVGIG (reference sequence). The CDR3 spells CAWSGDRGRWTEAFF. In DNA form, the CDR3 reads TGTGCCTGGAGTGGAGACAGGGGGCGGTGGACTGAAGCTTTCTTT.

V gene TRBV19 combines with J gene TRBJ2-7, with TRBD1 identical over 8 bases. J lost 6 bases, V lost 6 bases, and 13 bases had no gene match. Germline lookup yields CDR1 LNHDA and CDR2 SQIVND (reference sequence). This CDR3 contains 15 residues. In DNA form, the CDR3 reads TGTGCCAGTAGCCAGGCCTCCAGGGGGCTGGTCGAGCAGTACTTC. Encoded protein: CASSQASRGLVEQYF. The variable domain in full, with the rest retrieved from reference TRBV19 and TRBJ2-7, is DGGITQSPKYLFRKEGQNVTLSCEQNLNHDAMYWYRQDPGQGLRLIYYSQIVNDFQKGDIAEGYSVSREKKESFPLTVTSAQKNPTAFYLCASSQASRGLVEQYFGPGTRLTVT.